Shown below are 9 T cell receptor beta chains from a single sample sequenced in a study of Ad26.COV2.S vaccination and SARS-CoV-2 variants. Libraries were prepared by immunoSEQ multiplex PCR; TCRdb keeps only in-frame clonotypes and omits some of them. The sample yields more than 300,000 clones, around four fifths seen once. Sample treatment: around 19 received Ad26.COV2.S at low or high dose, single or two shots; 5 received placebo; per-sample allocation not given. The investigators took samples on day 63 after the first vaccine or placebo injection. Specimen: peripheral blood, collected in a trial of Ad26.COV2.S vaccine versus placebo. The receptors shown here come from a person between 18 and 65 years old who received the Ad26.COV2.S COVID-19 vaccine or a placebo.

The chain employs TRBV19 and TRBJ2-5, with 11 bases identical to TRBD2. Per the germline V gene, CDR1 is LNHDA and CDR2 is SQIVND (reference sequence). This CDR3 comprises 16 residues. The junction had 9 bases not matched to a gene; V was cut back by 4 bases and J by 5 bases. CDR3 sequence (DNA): TGTGCCAGTAGTACGACCGGACTAGCGGGTATTGAGACCCAGTACTTC. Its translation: CASSTTGLAGIETQYF.

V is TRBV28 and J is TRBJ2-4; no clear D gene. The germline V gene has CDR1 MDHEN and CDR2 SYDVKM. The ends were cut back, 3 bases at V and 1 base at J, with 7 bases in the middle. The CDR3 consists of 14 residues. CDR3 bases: TGTGCCAGCAGTTTTCGGGCTGCCAAAAACATTCAGTACTTC. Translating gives CASSFRAAKNIQYF.

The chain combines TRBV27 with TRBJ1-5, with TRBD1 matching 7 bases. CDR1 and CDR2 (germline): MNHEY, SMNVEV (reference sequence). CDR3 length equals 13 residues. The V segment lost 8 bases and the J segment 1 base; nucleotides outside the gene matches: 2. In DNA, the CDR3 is TGTGCCAGCGACAGGGACAGCAATCAGCCCCAGCATTTT. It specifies CASDRDSNQPQHF.

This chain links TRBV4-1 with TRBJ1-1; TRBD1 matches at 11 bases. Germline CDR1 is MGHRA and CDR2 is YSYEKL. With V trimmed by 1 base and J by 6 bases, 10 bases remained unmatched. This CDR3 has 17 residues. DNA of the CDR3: TGCGCCAGCAGCCAAGCATCTCTTCCGGGACAGGGGGCTGAAGCTTTCTTT. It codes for CASSQASLPGQGAEAFF.

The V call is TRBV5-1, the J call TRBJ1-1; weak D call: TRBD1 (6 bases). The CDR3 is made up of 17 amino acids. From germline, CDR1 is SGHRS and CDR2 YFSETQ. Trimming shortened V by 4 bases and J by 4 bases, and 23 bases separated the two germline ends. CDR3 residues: CASSRGQSRRSGTEAFF. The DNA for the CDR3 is TGCGCCAGCAGCCGTGGACAGTCAAGACGGTCTGGCACTGAAGCTTTCTTT.

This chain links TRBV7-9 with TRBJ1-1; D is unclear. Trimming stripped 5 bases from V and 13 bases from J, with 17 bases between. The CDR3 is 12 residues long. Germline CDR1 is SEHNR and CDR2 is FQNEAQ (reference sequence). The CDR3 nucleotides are TGTGCCAGCAGCCCTCACCGAGACGGAGGTTTCTTT. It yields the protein CASSPHRDGGFF.

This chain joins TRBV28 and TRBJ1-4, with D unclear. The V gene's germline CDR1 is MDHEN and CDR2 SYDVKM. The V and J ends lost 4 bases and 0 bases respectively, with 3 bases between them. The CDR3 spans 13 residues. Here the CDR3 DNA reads TGTGCCAGCAGTTGGGCAACTAATGAAAAACTGTTTTTT. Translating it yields CASSWATNEKLFF.

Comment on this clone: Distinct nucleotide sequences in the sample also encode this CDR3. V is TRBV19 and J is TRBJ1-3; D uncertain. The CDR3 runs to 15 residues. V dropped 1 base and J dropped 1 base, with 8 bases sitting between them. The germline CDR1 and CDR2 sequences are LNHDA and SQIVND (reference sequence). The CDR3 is CASSIGRASGNTIYF. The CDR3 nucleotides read TGTGCCAGTAGTATAGGCAGAGCTTCTGGAAACACCATATATTTT.

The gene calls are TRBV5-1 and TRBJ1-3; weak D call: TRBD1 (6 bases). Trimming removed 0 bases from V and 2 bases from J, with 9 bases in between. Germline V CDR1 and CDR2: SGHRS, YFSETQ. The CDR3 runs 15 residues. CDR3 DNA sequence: TGCGCCAGCAGCTTGGAAGGGGGAACTGGAAACACCATATATTTT. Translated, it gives CASSLEGGTGNTIYF.